This TCR beta chain was identified in a study of blood T cell repertoires in COVID-19. Study details: The United States, Italy and Spain were the sources of the acute and convalescent COVID-19 samples. Nucleic acid was either cDNA or gDNA, and it came from T cells, B-cell-depleted T cells, or PBMCs.

As handled by the study authors: Reference gene primer amplification in the assay estimated nucleated cell counts. Sequencing was performed with immunoSEQ multiplex PCR; in TCRdb, only in-frame clones are kept and a portion is missing. Clone size and the V and J calls come from that table; the DNA yielded D and trimming. The data contain hundreds of thousands of clones, around 90% of them singletons. Participants reported their clinical history, and cohort assignment relied on those reports. The specimen was PBMCs or T cells enriched from blood (not recorded which). This receptor was obtained from a young woman with acute COVID-19.

The CDR3 reads CASSEGAGRLYGYTF. CDR3 bases: TGTGCCAGCAGTGAGGGGGCAGGCCGCCTCTATGGCTACACCTTC. The chain recombines TRBV6-1 with TRBJ1-2; maybe TRBD1 (6 bases). There are 15 residues in the CDR3. CDR1 and CDR2 (germline): MNHNS, SASEGT. Trimming left V 3 bases short and J 4 bases short, with 15 bases between.